One and the same sample provided the 9 T cell receptor beta chains below, sequenced in a study of regulatory T cells in long-lasting Graves disease. The time point is: newly diagnosed GD, antithyroid drugs for less than 3 months. There was RNA extracted from PBMCs, and the TCR library was made from it. Arm-PCR of CDR3 regions with iRepertoire HTBI primers generated TCR beta libraries. One entry per CDR3 protein, called by TCRdb with MiXCR from the multiplex PCR reads. The table lists 520,000 or so distinct CDR3 sequences, 12% of them singletons. The same sample was also studied in work on T cells in Graves' hyperthyroidism and ophthalmopathy.

This material consisted of peripheral blood mononuclear cells (PBMCs), taken at new diagnosis, from a patient treated with antithyroid drugs. The receptors were gathered from a woman under 40 with Graves disease.

This clonotype was seen a few times. The genes are TRBV27 and TRBJ2-7; 7 bases map to TRBD1. Trimming removed 4 bases from V and 9 bases from J; junction bases left unmatched: 9. Germline lookup yields CDR1 MNHEY and CDR2 SMNVEV (reference sequence). The CDR3 sequence is 13 residues long. CDR3 nucleotides: TGTGCCAGCAGTTCGCGAGGGACAGCGGCGCAGTACTTC. Amino acid sequence: CASSSRGTAAQYF.

The chain couples TRBV20-1 to TRBJ1-2, with no clear D. The CDR3 has 16 residues. V was trimmed by 0 bases and J by 8 bases, leaving 22 bases between them. CDR1 and CDR2 from the germline V gene are DFQATT and SNEGSKA (reference sequence). The CDR3 here is CSARDGWGEGYGGYTF. The CDR3 nucleotides are TGCAGTGCTAGAGATGGTTGGGGAGAGGGCTATGGCGGCTACACCTTC.

This clonotype was recorded many times. The CDR3, as DNA: TGTGCCAGCAGTCCCGGGACAGCCACGACAGATACGCAGTATTTT. Translated: CASSPGTATTDTQYF. The gene calls are TRBV6-1 and TRBJ2-3; 7 bases are a match to TRBD1. The CDR3 runs 15 residues. Germline CDR1 and CDR2: MNHNS and SASEGT. Trimming removed 5 bases from V and 3 bases from J; junction bases left unmatched: 8.

This clonotype was found a few times. This chain joins TRBV6-2 or TRBV6-3 and TRBJ2-1; D gene uncertain. Germline V gene lookup returns CDR1 MNHEY and CDR2 SVGEGT. This CDR3 region has 15 residues. V dropped 5 bases and J dropped 8 bases, with 19 bases sitting between them. Here the CDR3 reads CASSERLVARDEQFF. The CDR3 coding sequence is TGTGCCAGCAGTGAACGTTTGGTGGCCCGGGATGAGCAGTTCTTC.

This clonotype was found many times. This sequence joins TRBV7-9 and TRBJ2-3; tentative D call: TRBD2 (6 bases). Germline values: CDR1 SEHNR, CDR2 FQNEAQ (reference sequence). V was cut by 0 bases and J by 8 bases, with 6 bases left in between. The CDR3 contains 12 residues. This CDR3 reads CASSLAGGTQYF. CDR3 DNA: TGTGCCAGCAGCTTAGCGGGAGGTACGCAGTATTTT.

This clonotype was recorded many times. The J gene is TRBJ2-1, the V gene TRBV28; TRBD1 agrees at 7 bases. This CDR3 region has 14 residues. Germline V gene lookup returns CDR1 MDHEN and CDR2 SYDVKM. V shed 5 bases and J 7 bases; nucleotides not matched to a gene: 8. CDR3 residues: CASSLIPQGNEQFF. DNA of the CDR3: TGTGCCAGCAGTCTGATACCACAGGGGAATGAGCAGTTCTTC.

This clonotype has a count of ten or more. The V gene is TRBV10-2, the J gene TRBJ2-7; D may be TRBD2 (6 bases). Germline V CDR1 and CDR2: WSHSY, SAAADI. The CDR3 is 15 amino acids. With 5 bases removed from V and 5 bases from J, the gap between germline ends came to 19 bases. The CDR3 DNA sequence: TGCGCCAGCAGTCTCGCCTACCCCGGAGGGCACGAGCAGTACTTC. Protein sequence: CASSLAYPGGHEQYF.

Turning to this clonotype: The conserved phenylalanine or tryptophan normally closing the CDR3 is absent here, so this likely arose from a read error. The DNA is omitted, as the CDR3 cannot be located on it reliably, and the CDR3 follows TCRdb's listing. The rearrangement uses TRBV10-1 and TRBJ2-7; the table's TRBD1 call for D was not verified on the DNA. Germline CDR1 and CDR2: WNHNN and SYGVQD (reference sequence). The CDR3 is 9 amino acids long, termini counted. The CDR3 loop reads CATRGPVFN.

This clonotype came up many times. This chain connects TRBV7-2 to TRBJ1-1, with unresolved D. The CDR3 covers 16 residues. Trimming took off 1 base at V and 5 bases at J, with 17 bases between the two ends. Germline V gives CDR1 SGHTA, CDR2 FQGNSA. The CDR3 DNA sequence: TGTGCCAGCAGCTTAGGAGTCCAGTCCCTTGGGACTGAAGCTTTCTTT. It encodes CASSLGVQSLGTEAFF.